This T cell receptor beta chain was recorded in a study of cytomegalovirus exposure and HLA in healthy donors. V dropped 8 bases and J dropped 10 bases, with 20 bases sitting between them. Germline lookup yields CDR1 SGHTA and CDR2 FQGNSA. The CDR3 length is 13 residues. The PCR contained 60 Vbeta and 13 Jbeta primers. TCRdb keeps only in-frame clones here, not all; method: immunoSEQ multiplex PCR. The data show 150,000 to 180,000 clones, around 75% seen once. Overall study findings and caveats: A few CMV-associated chains were confirmed in vitro to be specific for CMV antigens. Reports credit the classifier with highly specific, highly sensitive diagnosis of cytomegalovirus status. Excluded: some indistinguishable V segments such as TRBV6-2 and TRBV6-3. Across donors, presence/absence analyses took sequencing depth to be roughly uniform.

As to this clone: Its antigen is unknown.

The TCR sequence derives from a young man in good health and CMV-seropositive. The rearrangement links TRBV7-2 to TRBJ1-1; D might be TRBD1 (6 bases). Source material: PBMCs. DNA for the CDR3: TGTGCCAGCTCAAGCTACAGGGAGACCGTAGCTTTCTTT. Its protein product is CASSSYRETVAFF.